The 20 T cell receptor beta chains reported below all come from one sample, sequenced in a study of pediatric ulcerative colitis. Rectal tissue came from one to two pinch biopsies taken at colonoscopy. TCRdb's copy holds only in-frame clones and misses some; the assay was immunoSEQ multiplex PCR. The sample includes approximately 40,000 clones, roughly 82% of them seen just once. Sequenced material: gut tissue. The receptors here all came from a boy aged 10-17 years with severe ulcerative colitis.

The chain's CDR3 is CASSPGGGTDTQYF. The CDR3, as DNA: TGTGCCAGCAGCCCGGGGGGGGGCACAGATACGCAGTATTTT. The chain joins TRBV6-6 to TRBJ2-3; TRBD2 agrees at 8 bases. Germline V gene lookup returns CDR1 MNHNY and CDR2 SVGAGI (reference sequence). Germline trimming cut 6 bases from V and 1 base from J; bases unmatched to any gene: 3. The CDR3 has 14 amino acids.

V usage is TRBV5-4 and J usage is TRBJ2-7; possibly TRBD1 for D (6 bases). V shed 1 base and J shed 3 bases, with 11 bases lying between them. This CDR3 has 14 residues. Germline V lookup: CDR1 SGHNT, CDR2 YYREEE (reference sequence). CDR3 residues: CASSLPGQDYEQYF. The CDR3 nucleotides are TGTGCCAGCAGCTTGCCGGGACAAGACTACGAGCAGTACTTC.

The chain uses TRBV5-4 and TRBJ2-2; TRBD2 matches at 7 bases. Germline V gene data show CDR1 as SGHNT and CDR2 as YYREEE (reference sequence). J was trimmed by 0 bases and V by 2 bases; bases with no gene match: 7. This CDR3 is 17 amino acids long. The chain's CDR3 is CASSFASGGANTGELFF. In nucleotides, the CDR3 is TGTGCCAGCAGCTTCGCTAGTGGGGGGGCGAACACCGGGGAGCTGTTTTTT.

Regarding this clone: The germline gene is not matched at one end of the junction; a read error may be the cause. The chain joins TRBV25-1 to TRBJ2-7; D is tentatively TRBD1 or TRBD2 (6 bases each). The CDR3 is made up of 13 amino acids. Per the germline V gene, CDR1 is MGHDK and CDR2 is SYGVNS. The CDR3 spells CATRGQFSYEQYF. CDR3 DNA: TGTGCCACCCGGGGGCAGTTCTCCTACGAGCAGTATTTC.

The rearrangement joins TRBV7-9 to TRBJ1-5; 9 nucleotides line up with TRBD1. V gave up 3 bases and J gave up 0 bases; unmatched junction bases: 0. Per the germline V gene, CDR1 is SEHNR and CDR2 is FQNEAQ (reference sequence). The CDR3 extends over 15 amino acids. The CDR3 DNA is TGTGCCAGCAGCTTGGGACAGGGTAGCAATCAGCCCCAGCATTTT. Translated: CASSLGQGSNQPQHF.

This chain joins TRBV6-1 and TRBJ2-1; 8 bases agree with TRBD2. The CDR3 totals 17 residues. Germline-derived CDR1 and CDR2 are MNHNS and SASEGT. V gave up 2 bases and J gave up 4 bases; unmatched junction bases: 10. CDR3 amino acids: CASSELLGGASYNEQFF. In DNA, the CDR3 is TGTGCCAGCAGTGAACTTCTCGGGGGGGCCTCGTACAATGAGCAGTTCTTC.

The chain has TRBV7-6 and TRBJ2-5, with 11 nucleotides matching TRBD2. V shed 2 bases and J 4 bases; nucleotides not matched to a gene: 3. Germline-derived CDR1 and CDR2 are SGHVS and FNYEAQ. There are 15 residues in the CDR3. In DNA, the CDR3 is TGTGCCAGCAGCTTACTAGCGGGGGGCGTAGAGACCCAGTACTTC. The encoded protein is CASSLLAGGVETQYF.

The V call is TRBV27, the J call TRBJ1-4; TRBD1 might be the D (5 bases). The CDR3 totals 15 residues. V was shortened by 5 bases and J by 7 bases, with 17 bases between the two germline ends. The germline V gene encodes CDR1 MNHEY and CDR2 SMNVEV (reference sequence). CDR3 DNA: TGTGCCAGCAGTAATTTTGGGGCTGGGATTGAAAAACTGTTTTTT. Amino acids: CASSNFGAGIEKLFF.

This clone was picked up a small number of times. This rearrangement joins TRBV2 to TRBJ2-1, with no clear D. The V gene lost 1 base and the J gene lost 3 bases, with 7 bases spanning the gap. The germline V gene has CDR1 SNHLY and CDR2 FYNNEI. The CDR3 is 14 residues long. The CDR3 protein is CASSEELNYNEQFF. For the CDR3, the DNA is TGTGCCAGCAGTGAAGAACTGAACTACAATGAGCAGTTCTTC. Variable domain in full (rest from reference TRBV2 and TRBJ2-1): EPEVTQTPSHQVTQMGQEVILRCVPISNHLYFYWYRQILGQKVEFLVSFYNNEISEKSEIFDDQFSVERPDGSNFTLKIRSTKLEDSAMYFCASSEELNYNEQFFGPGTRLTVL.

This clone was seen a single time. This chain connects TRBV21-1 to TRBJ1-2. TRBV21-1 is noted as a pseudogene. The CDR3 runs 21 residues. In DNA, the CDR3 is TGTGCCAGCAGACTAAGCCCGCAGGGGGGGTTTTTGGGGTCTCTCCTCTATGGCTACACCTTC. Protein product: CASRLSPQGGFLGSLLYGYTF.

The CDR3 DNA reads TGTGCCAGCACCTGGGACGGACCCACAGATACGCAGTATTTT. Translated, it gives CASTWDGPTDTQYF. V usage is TRBV2 and J usage is TRBJ2-3, with D perhaps assigned TRBD1 or TRBD2 (5 bases each). Trimming removed 7 bases from V and 2 bases from J, with 13 bases in between. The CDR3 sequence is 14 residues long. CDR1 and CDR2 (germline): SNHLY, FYNNEI. The variable domain in full, with the rest retrieved from reference TRBV2 and TRBJ2-3, is EPEVTQTPSHQVTQMGQEVILRCVPISNHLYFYWYRQILGQKVEFLVSFYNNEISEKSEIFDDQFSVERPDGSNFTLKIRSTKLEDSAMYFCASTWDGPTDTQYFGPGTRLTVL.

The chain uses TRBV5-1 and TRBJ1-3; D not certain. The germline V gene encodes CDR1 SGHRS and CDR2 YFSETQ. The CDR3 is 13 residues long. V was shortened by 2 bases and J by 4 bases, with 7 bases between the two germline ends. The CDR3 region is CASSFGVGNTIYF. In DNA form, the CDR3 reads TGCGCCAGCAGCTTCGGGGTAGGAAACACCATATATTTT.

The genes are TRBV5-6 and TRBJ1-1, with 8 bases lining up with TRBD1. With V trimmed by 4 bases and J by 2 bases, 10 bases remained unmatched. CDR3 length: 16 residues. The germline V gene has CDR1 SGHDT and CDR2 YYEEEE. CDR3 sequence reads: CASSPGQVGRNTEAFF. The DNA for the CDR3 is TGTGCCAGCAGCCCGGGACAGGTGGGCAGAAACACTGAAGCTTTCTTT.

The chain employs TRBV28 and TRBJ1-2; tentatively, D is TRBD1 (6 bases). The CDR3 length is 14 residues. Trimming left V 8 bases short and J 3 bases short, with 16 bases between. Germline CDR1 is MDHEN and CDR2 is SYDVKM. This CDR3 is CASLPGGADYGYTF. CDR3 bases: TGTGCCAGCCTTCCCGGGGGGGCAGACTATGGCTACACCTTC.

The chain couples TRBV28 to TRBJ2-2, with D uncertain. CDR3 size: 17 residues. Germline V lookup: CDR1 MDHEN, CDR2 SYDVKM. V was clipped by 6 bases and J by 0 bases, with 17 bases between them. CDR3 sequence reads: CASSPWAGTSNTGELFF. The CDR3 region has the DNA TGTGCCAGCAGCCCTTGGGCAGGTACATCGAACACCGGGGAGCTGTTTTTT.

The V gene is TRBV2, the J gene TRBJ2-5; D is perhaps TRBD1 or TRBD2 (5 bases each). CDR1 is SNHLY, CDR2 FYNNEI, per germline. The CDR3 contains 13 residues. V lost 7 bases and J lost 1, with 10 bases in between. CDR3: CASIGDRQETQYF. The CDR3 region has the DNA TGTGCCAGCATAGGGGACCGCCAAGAGACCCAGTACTTC.

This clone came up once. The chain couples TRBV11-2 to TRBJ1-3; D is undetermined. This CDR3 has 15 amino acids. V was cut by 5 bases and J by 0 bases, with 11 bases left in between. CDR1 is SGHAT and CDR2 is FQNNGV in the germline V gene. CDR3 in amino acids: CASSPLGFSGNTIYF. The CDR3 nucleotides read TGTGCCAGCAGCCCTCTGGGGTTCTCTGGAAACACCATATATTTT.

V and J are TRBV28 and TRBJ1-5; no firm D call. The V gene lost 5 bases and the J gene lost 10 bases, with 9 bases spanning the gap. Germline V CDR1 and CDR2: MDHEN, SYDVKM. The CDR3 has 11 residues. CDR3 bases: TGTGCCAGCAGTAAGCTTGGCCCCCAGCATTTT. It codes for CASSKLGPQHF.

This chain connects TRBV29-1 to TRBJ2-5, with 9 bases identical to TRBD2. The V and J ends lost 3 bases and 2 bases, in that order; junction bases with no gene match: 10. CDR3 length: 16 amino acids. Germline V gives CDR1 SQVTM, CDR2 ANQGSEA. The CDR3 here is CSVDSVRGGRQETQYF. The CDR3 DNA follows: TGCAGCGTTGATAGTGTGCGGGGGGGCCGACAAGAGACCCAGTACTTC.

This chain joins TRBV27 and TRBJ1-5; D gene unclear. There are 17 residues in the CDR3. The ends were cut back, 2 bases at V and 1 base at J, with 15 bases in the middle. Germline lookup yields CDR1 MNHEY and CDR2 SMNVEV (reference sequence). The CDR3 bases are TGTGCCAGCAGTTTACGTCCCCCCGGGTACAGCAATCAGCCCCAGCATTTT. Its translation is CASSLRPPGYSNQPQHF.